This passage covers 10 T cell receptor beta chains from one sample sequenced in a study of tumor-infiltrating lymphocytes in oesophageal squamous cell carcinoma. TCRdb called the PCR reads again in MiXCR, with one record for every CDR3 protein. The data show under 20,000 distinct CDR3 sequences, around two fifths seen once. The sample taken for sequencing was blood. The origin of the receptors is a male donor with esophageal squamous cell carcinoma.

This clonotype has only a few counts. V and J are TRBV12-3 or TRBV12-4 and TRBJ2-7, with no clear D. The CDR3 has 12 residues. V shed 5 bases and J shed 1 base, with 6 bases lying between them. CDR3 amino acids: CASSKRSYEQYF. DNA of the CDR3: TGTGCCAGCAGTAAAAGGTCCTACGAGCAGTACTTC.

This clonotype is labeled medium-sized. The genes are TRBV12-3 or TRBV12-4 and TRBJ1-5; D is unclear. The V end lost 0 bases, the J end lost 6 bases, and 18 bases lay between the germline ends. The CDR3 runs to 17 residues. The CDR3 protein is CASSLATGPQGSQPQHF. The CDR3 DNA reads as TGTGCCAGCAGTTTAGCCACTGGGCCTCAAGGTAGTCAGCCCCAGCATTTT.

This clonotype has a handful of counts. The chain combines TRBV7-8 with TRBJ2-5; D ambiguous. Germline V gives CDR1 SGHVS, CDR2 FQNEAQ. The CDR3 spans 14 residues. V was pared by 5 bases and J by 2 bases, with 12 bases between. The CDR3 coding sequence is TGTGCCAGCAGCCCAGTGGGCGTACAAGAGACCCAGTACTTC. It specifies CASSPVGVQETQYF.

In regard to this clonotype: No conserved phenylalanine or tryptophan ends this CDR3, so it is likely a read error. The DNA is omitted, as the CDR3 cannot be located on it reliably, and the CDR3 follows TCRdb's listing. This sequence joins TRBV6-4 and TRBJ2-1; the table gives TRBD1 as D, unverified against the DNA. Inclusive of both ends, the CDR3 amounts to 15 amino acids. The V gene's germline CDR1 is MRHNA and CDR2 SNTAGT. CDR3: CASSEPRRGTTSSSS.

This clonotype appeared many times. The V gene is TRBV19, the J gene TRBJ1-2; D gene unclear. CDR3 length equals 16 residues. Trimming shortened V by 7 bases and J by 8 bases, and 26 bases separated the two germline ends. Germline V CDR1 and CDR2: LNHDA, SQIVND (reference sequence). The CDR3 DNA reads TGTGCCAGTACCCCGCTTTCCGGGAGGCCCTCGGGGGGCTACACCTTC. It specifies CASTPLSGRPSGGYTF.

This clonotype was picked up one time. The V call is TRBV7-2, the J call TRBJ1-1; D is unclear. V was shortened by 2 bases and J by 5 bases, with 12 bases between the two germline ends. The CDR3 covers 14 residues. Germline lookup yields CDR1 SGHTA and CDR2 FQGNSA. CDR3 amino acids: CASSLQQDVTEAFF. The CDR3 nucleotides are TGTGCCAGCAGCTTACAGCAGGACGTGACTGAAGCTTTCTTT.

The chain uses TRBV6-1 and TRBJ1-2; TRBD1 matches at 11 bases. The germline gives CDR1 MNHNS, CDR2 SASEGT. The V and J ends lost 7 bases and 0 bases, in that order; junction bases with no gene match: 10. This CDR3 comprises 17 residues. The CDR3 DNA is TGTGCCAGCATCCCCAAGGGACAGGGGGGGACTAACTATGGCTACACCTTC. Encoded protein: CASIPKGQGGTNYGYTF.

To note about this clonotype: With a much larger clone just one base away, this may be a read error. The chain recombines TRBV5-1 with TRBJ2-3, with 9 bases matching TRBD1. With the DNA end fitting TRBJ2-1 better, the J assignment may be wrong. This CDR3 contains 16 residues. The germline gives CDR1 SGHRS, CDR2 YFSETQ. CDR3 nucleotides: TGCGCCAGCAGCTTGACCCCCGGGACAGGGTTCCATGAGCAGTTCTTC. Its translation is CASSLTPGTGFHEQFF.

This clonotype was observed many times. This chain links TRBV19 with TRBJ2-2; D is unclear. V was pared by 2 bases and J by 1 base, with 23 bases between. The CDR3 loop spans 20 amino acids. Looked up from germline, CDR1 is LNHDA and CDR2 is SQIVND (reference sequence). The DNA for the CDR3 is TGTGCCAGTAGTATACTCCCCCTGATTTCCCACTCTCAGAACACCGGGGAGCTGTTTTTT. Amino acids: CASSILPLISHSQNTGELFF.

This chain connects TRBV12-3 or TRBV12-4 to TRBJ2-1, with D hard to call. V was pared by 3 bases and J by 10 bases, with 7 bases between. There are 11 residues in the CDR3. This CDR3 reads CASSFSDEQFF. The CDR3 bases are TGTGCCAGCAGTTTTTCGGACGAGCAGTTCTTC.